Below are 7 T cell receptor beta chains sequenced from a single sample in a study of blood T cell repertoires in COVID-19. Measured with immunoSEQ multiplex PCR; TCRdb has only the in-frame clones, and not every one. The sample consists of 95,000 to 150,000 clones, over 75% of them appearing once. Source material: peripheral blood. The receptors were gathered from a man in his 60s with acute or convalescent COVID-19.

The DNA for the CDR3 is TGTGCCATCTCAAAGACAGGGGGCCAAGAAGCTTTCTTT. It encodes CAISKTGGQEAFF. The chain combines TRBV10-3 with TRBJ1-1; 10 nucleotides align to TRBD1. CDR3 length: 13 amino acids. Germline CDR1 and CDR2: ENHRY and SYGVKD. Losses at the gene ends were 8 bases for V and 8 bases for J; bases not matched to a gene: 8.

This clone was seen just once. The V gene is TRBV2, the J gene TRBJ2-3, with D maybe TRBD2 (6 bases). The CDR3 is made up of 12 amino acids. Per germline, CDR1 SNHLY and CDR2 FYNNEI. V lost 8 bases and J 4 bases, leaving 10 bases between the germline ends. This chain's CDR3 is CASGGDADTQYF. The CDR3 region has the DNA TGTGCCAGCGGAGGGGACGCAGATACGCAGTATTTT.

J is TRBJ1-3 and V is TRBV19; a possible D gene is TRBD1 (6 bases). The CDR3 consists of 15 residues. V lost 4 bases, J lost 0 bases, and 10 bases lay in between. CDR1 is LNHDA, CDR2 SQIVND, per germline (reference sequence). CDR3 coding DNA: TGTGCCAGTAGTACCCGGGACACCTCTGGAAACACCATATATTTT. Translating it yields CASSTRDTSGNTIYF.

This chain joins TRBV30 and TRBJ2-7, with unresolved D. Trimming removed 2 bases at V and 2 bases at J, with 7 bases between. Germline CDR1 is GTSNPN and CDR2 is SVGIG (reference sequence). The CDR3 covers 12 residues. The CDR3 reads CAWSPAAYEQYF. Written as DNA, the CDR3 is TGTGCCTGGAGTCCCGCAGCCTACGAGCAGTACTTC.

The V gene is TRBV6-5, the J gene TRBJ1-1, with a weak D call TRBD1 (6 bases). Germline V gene lookup returns CDR1 MNHEY and CDR2 SVGAGI. CDR3 length equals 13 residues. Between the trimmed V and J ends, which lost 2 bases and 7 bases, there was a span of 11 bases. The DNA of the CDR3 is TGTGCCAGCAGTTACCAGGGCAGGGGTGAAGCTTTCTTT. Translating gives CASSYQGRGEAFF.

This chain uses TRBV28 with TRBJ2-4; TRBD1 aligns across 7 bases. With 3 bases clipped from V and 0 bases from J, the junction kept 2 bases outside the gene matches. The germline V gene encodes CDR1 MDHEN and CDR2 SYDVKM. This CDR3 is built from 15 residues. The CDR3 coding sequence is TGTGCCAGCAGTTTTAGGGGGCTAGCCAAAAACATTCAGTACTTC. This codes for CASSFRGLAKNIQYF.

The chain carries TRBV7-9 and TRBJ1-1; the D gene is possibly TRBD1 (6 bases). V was cut by 3 bases and J by 7 bases, with 24 bases left in between. Germline V lookup: CDR1 SEHNR, CDR2 FQNEAQ (reference sequence). There are 17 residues in the CDR3. CDR3 sequence: CASSFLSLNRARNEAFF. DNA for the CDR3: TGTGCCAGCAGCTTTCTCTCCCTAAACAGGGCCAGAAATGAAGCTTTCTTT.